This T cell receptor beta chain emerged from a study of T cells after posttransplantation cyclophosphamide. Study-wide results and caveats: TRB overlap between skin or GI tissue T cells and blood was limited. Later blood repertoires were often dominated by clones from the donor CD8+ memory compartment.

This related bone marrow graft donor gave peripheral blood on the day of marrow donation. Using immunoSEQ multiplex PCR, the repertoire was profiled, and TCRdb retains in-frame clones only, with some absent. The sample yields nearly 7,000 clones, roughly three quarters seen once. Trimming at V came to 5 bases and at J to 1 base, leaving 7 bases not matched to a gene. The CDR3 runs 15 residues. The germline V gene has CDR1 SEHNR and CDR2 FQNEAQ (reference sequence). Of note for this clone: Its antigen is undetermined.

The chain is built from TRBV7-9 and TRBJ1-1, with 7 bases lining up with TRBD1. Sequencing was performed on memory CD4+ T cells sorted from blood. This TCR came from a woman aged 45-65 years in good health and a related stem cell transplant donor. CDR3 residues: CASSPQQGSNTEAFF. In DNA form, the CDR3 reads TGTGCCAGCAGCCCGCAACAGGGGTCGAACACTGAAGCTTTCTTT.